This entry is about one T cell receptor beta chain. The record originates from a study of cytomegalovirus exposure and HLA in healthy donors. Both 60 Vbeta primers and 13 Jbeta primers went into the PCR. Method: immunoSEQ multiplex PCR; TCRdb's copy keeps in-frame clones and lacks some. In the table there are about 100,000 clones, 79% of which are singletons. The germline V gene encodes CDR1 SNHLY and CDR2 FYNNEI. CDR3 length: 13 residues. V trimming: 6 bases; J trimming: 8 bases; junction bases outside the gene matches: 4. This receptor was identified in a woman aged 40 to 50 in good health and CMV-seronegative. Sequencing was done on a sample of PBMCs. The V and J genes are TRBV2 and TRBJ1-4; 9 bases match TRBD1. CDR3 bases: TGTGCCAGCAGGAGCGGGACAGGGGAAAAACTGTTTTTT. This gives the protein CASRSGTGEKLFF.